These T cell receptor beta chains were read from a single sample in a study of cytomegalovirus exposure and HLA in healthy donors. Sequenced by immunoSEQ multiplex PCR; TCRdb stores in-frame clones only, minus some. The sample records some 97,000 clones, around three quarters being singletons. Sequenced: PBMCs. These receptors were collected from a woman aged 50 to 60 in good health and CMV-seropositive. Both conserved end residues are part of each CDR3. D genes are given only for firm matches. The size of a clone is reported for some rows only, either as once, few or many, or as a class for expanded clones.

abundance	d_gene	v_gene	j_gene	CDR3aa	CDR3nt
few	TRBD1	TRBV2	TRBJ1-1	CASRPDRAAFF	TGTGCCAGCAGACCAGACAGGGCAGCTTTCTTT
.	TRBD1	TRBV30	TRBJ1-6	CAWSVGRLQGSRSYNSPLHF	TGTGCCTGGAGTGTGGGCCGATTACAGGGGAGTCGCTCCTATAATTCACCCCTCCACTTT
.	TRBD1	TRBV5-6	TRBJ1-1	CASSLGTGLNTEAFF	TGTGCCAGCAGCTTAGGGACAGGGCTGAACACTGAAGCTTTCTTT
.	.	TRBV30	TRBJ2-7	CAWSPVSYEQYF	TGTGCCTGGAGTCCCGTCTCCTACGAGCAGTACTTC
.	.	TRBV9	TRBJ2-1	CASSVVAGAETYNEQFF	TGTGCCAGCAGCGTAGTAGCTGGGGCGGAGACATACAATGAGCAGTTCTTC
few	.	TRBV4-1	TRBJ1-6	CASSQEQSPLHF	TGCGCCAGCAGCCAAGAGCAGTCACCCCTCCACTTT
.	.	TRBV28	TRBJ2-3	CASSLAPSTDTQYF	TGTGCCAGCAGTTTGGCTCCTAGCACAGATACGCAGTATTTT
.	TRBD1	TRBV19	TRBJ1-2	CASSPRQGWNYGYTF	TGTGCCAGTAGTCCCCGACAGGGATGGAACTATGGCTACACCTTC
once	TRBD1	TRBV11-3	TRBJ2-2	CASSFTGGQAGELFF	TGTGCCAGCAGCTTCACAGGGGGCCAGGCCGGGGAGCTGTTTTTT
.	.	TRBV27	TRBJ1-1	CASSFSYGGTEAFF	TGTGCCAGCAGTTTCTCATACGGGGGCACTGAAGCTTTCTTT
.	TRBD2	TRBV5-6	TRBJ2-7	CASSFWASGRFEQYF	TGTGCCAGCAGCTTTTGGGCTAGCGGGAGATTTGAGCAGTACTTC
.	.	TRBV7-9	TRBJ2-3	CASSLAIAILDTQYF	TGTGCCAGCAGCTTAGCGATAGCCATTTTAGATACGCAGTATTTT
.	TRBD1	TRBV6-5	TRBJ1-1	CASSLTGQTEAFF	TGTGCCAGCAGTTTGACAGGGCAGACTGAAGCTTTCTTT
.	TRBD1	TRBV5-4	TRBJ1-2	CASSRTGVDYGYTF	TGTGCCAGCAGCCGTACAGGGGTCGACTATGGCTACACCTTC
.	TRBD1	TRBV6-4	TRBJ2-1	CASRKDTGVREQFF	TGTGCCAGCAGGAAAGACACAGGGGTGAGAGAGCAGTTCTTC
.	TRBD1	TRBV7-7	TRBJ2-2	CASSSGTGVSTGELFF	TGTGCTAGCAGCTCCGGGACAGGGGTCAGCACCGGGGAGCTGTTTTTT
.	.	TRBV2	TRBJ2-3	CASSEMARTDTQYF	TGTGCCAGCAGTGAAATGGCCCGCACAGATACGCAGTATTTT
few	.	TRBV6-5	TRBJ2-7	CASRTTEYYEQYF	TGTGCCAGCAGAACCACAGAATACTACGAGCAGTACTTC
.	.	TRBV20-1	TRBJ2-1	CSASREQFF	TGCAGTGCGTCCCGTGAGCAGTTCTTC
.	.	TRBV6-5	TRBJ2-7	CASSEGQTYEQYF	TGTGCCAGCAGTGAAGGACAGACCTACGAGCAGTACTTC
few	.	TRBV18	TRBJ1-2	CASSPAQDRPYGYTF	TGTGCCAGCTCACCAGCCCAGGACAGACCCTATGGCTACACCTTC
.	TRBD1	TRBV5-4	TRBJ1-1	CASSTPQGAGEAFF	TGTGCCAGCAGCACTCCACAGGGGGCTGGTGAAGCTTTCTTT
.	TRBD2	TRBV9	TRBJ2-1	CASSGVAGGEQFF	TGTGCCAGCAGCGGCGTAGCGGGGGGGGAGCAGTTCTTC
once	TRBD2	TRBV9	TRBJ2-7	CASSVAGSGASYEQYF	TGTGCCAGCAGCGTAGCTGGTAGCGGGGCCTCCTACGAGCAGTACTTC
.	TRBD1	TRBV11-2	TRBJ2-7	CASRPGGPFPSLYEQYF	TGTGCCAGCAGACCAGGGGGCCCTTTTCCCTCCCTTTACGAGCAGTACTTC
.	TRBD2	TRBV18	TRBJ2-7	CASSPTGTSGYEQYF	TGTGCCAGCTCACCCACCGGGACTAGCGGTTACGAGCAGTACTTC
.	.	TRBV9	TRBJ1-3	CASSVGLGGGNTIYF	TGTGCCAGCAGCGTTGGACTGGGGGGAGGAAACACCATATATTTT
.	TRBD1	TRBV5-4	TRBJ2-7	CASSPPGDRGVNEQYF	TGTGCCAGCAGCCCCCCCGGGGACAGGGGAGTCAACGAGCAGTACTTC
.	.	TRBV5-6	TRBJ2-4	CASSLGHGKNIQYF	TGTGCCAGCAGCTTGGGACACGGAAAAAACATTCAGTACTTC
.	TRBD2	TRBV10-3	TRBJ2-5	CATHGASGSRETQYF	TGTGCCACCCATGGGGCTAGCGGGAGTAGGGAGACCCAGTACTTC
.	TRBD1	TRBV30	TRBJ1-1	CAWRSRQGGNTEAFF	TGTGCCTGGAGATCCCGACAGGGAGGCAACACTGAAGCTTTCTTT
.	TRBD1	TRBV11-2	TRBJ1-1	CASSQRQGAQKAFF	TGTGCCAGCAGCCAACGACAGGGGGCGCAGAAAGCTTTCTTT
.	.	TRBV7-9	TRBJ2-5	CASSPQETQYF	TGTGCCAGCAGCCCTCAAGAGACCCAGTACTTC
.	.	TRBV2	TRBJ1-5	CASSVETSNQPQHF	TGTGCCAGCAGTGTAGAAACGAGCAATCAGCCCCAGCATTTT
.	.	TRBV6-6	TRBJ1-1	CAIHRDTEAFF	TGTGCCATCCACAGAGATACTGAAGCTTTCTTT
.	TRBD1	TRBV7-2	TRBJ2-1	CASSLEGQLYNEQFF	TGTGCCAGCAGCTTAGAGGGACAGCTTTACAATGAGCAGTTCTTC
.	TRBD1	TRBV9	TRBJ1-1	CASSVGQGITEAFF	TGTGCCAGCAGCGTAGGACAGGGCATCACTGAAGCTTTCTTT
.	TRBD1	TRBV12-5	TRBJ2-3	CASGHGTGAFADTQYF	TGTGCTAGTGGTCACGGGACAGGGGCCTTTGCAGATACGCAGTATTTT
.	.	TRBV5-6	TRBJ2-7	CASTPSDGGYIYEQYF	TGTGCCAGCACCCCCTCCGACGGCGGCTATATCTACGAGCAGTACTTC